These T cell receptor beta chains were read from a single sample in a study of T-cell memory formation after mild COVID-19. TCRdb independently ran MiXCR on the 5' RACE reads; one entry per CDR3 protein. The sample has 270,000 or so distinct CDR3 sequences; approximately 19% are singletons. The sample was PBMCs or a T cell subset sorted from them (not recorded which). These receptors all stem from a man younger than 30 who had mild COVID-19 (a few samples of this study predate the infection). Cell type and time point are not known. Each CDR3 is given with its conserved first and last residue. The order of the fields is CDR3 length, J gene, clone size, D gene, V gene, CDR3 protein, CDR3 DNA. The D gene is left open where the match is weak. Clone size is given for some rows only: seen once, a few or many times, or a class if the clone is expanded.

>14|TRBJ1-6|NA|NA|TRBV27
CASSLLRYNSPLHF
TGTGCCAGCAGTCTCCTCAGGTATAATTCACCCCTCCACTTT
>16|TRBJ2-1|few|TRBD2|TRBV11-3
CASSLGGGGGPGEQFF
TGTGCCAGCAGCTTAGGAGGCGGGGGGGGCCCAGGTGAGCAGTTCTTC
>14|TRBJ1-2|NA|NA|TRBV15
CATSRDVDQGGYTF
TGTGCCACCAGCAGAGATGTTGACCAAGGGGGCTACACCTTC
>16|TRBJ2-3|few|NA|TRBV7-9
CASSEAAISSTDTQYF
TGTGCCAGCAGCGAGGCCGCTATTTCTAGCACAGATACGCAGTATTTT
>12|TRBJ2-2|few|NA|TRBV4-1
CASSRMGGELFF
TGCGCCAGCAGCCGGATGGGCGGGGAGCTGTTTTTT
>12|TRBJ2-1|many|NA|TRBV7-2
CASSSTVAKQFF
TGTGCCAGCAGCTCGACAGTGGCAAAGCAGTTCTTC
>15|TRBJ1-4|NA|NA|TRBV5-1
CASSLGDATNEKLFF
TGCGCCAGCAGCTTGGGGGATGCAACTAATGAAAAACTGTTTTTT
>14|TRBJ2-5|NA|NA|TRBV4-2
CASSQGELQETQYF
TGTGCCAGCAGCCAAGGGGAGCTCCAAGAGACCCAGTACTTC
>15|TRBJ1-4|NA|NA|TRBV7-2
CASSLVGSPNEKLFF
TGTGCCAGCAGCTTAGTCGGGAGTCCCAATGAAAAACTGTTTTTT
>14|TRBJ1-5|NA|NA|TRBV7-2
CASSSHGSNQPQHF
TGTGCCAGCAGCTCTCATGGGAGCAATCAGCCCCAGCATTTT
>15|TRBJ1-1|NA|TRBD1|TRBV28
CASIQQGSGYTEAFF
TGTGCCAGCATCCAACAGGGGTCGGGGTACACTGAAGCTTTCTTT
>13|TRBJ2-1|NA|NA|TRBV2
CASSSIDSNEQFF
TGTGCCAGCAGTTCTATTGACAGTAATGAGCAGTTCTTC
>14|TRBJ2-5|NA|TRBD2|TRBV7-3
CASSFSGGGQTQYF
TGTGCCAGCAGCTTTAGCGGGGGGGGCCAGACCCAGTACTTC